This T cell receptor beta chain was obtained from a study of low-dose radiotherapy and immunotherapy resistance in tumors. Trimming took 6 bases from V and 5 from J; bases not matched to a gene: 5. Germline CDR1 is KGHDR and CDR2 is SFDVKD. The CDR3 is 14 amino acids. This sample's time point: before trial treatment. Covering alpha and beta chains, TRAV- and TRBV-specific primers were used for the first-strand cDNA. TCRs were put through approximately 20 PCR cycles of amplification with Phusion. A constant-region primer and the V-primer adapter served as the primer pair. TCRdb reanalysed the reads using MiXCR and keeps one entry per CDR3 protein. The sample yields 45,000 to 75,000 distinct CDR3 sequences, less than 25% seen once.

The receptor's source is a male donor with prostate cancer. This rearrangement joins TRBV24-1 to TRBJ2-5; 10 bases align to TRBD2. The sample consisted of PBMCs, taken before treatment. In DNA, the CDR3 is TGTGCCACCAGTTCTAGCGGGAGAGGGGAGACCCAGTACTTC. Its translation is CATSSSGRGETQYF.